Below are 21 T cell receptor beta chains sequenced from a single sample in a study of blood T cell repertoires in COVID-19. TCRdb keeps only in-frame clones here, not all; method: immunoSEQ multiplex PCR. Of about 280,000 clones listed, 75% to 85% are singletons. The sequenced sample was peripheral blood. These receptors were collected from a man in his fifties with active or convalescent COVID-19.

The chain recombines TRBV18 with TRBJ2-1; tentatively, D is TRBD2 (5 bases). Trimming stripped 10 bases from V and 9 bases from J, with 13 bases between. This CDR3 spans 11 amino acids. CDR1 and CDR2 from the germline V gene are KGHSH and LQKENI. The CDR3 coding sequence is TGTGCCAACAGCGAGGGAAGTGAGCAGTTCTTC. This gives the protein CANSEGSEQFF.

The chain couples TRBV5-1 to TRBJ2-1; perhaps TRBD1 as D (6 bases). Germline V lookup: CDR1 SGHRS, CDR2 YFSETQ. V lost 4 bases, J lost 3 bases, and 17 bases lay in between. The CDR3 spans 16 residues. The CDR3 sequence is CASSPVRGRYYNEQFF. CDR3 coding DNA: TGCGCCAGCAGCCCGGTCAGGGGTCGGTACTACAATGAGCAGTTCTTC. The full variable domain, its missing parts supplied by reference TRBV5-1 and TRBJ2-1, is KAGVTQTPRYLIKTRGQQVTLSCSPISGHRSVSWYQQTPGQGLQFLFEYFSETQRNKGNFPGRFSGRQFSNSRSEMNVSTLELGDSALYLCASSPVRGRYYNEQFFGPGTRLTVL.

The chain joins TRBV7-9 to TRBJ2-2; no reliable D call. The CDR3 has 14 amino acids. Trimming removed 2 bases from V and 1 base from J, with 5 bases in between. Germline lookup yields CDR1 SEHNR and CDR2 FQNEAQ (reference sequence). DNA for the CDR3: TGTGCCAGCAGCTTAATTAGGAACACCGGGGAGCTGTTTTTT. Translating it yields CASSLIRNTGELFF. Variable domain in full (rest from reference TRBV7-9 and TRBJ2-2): DTGVSQNPRHKITKRGQNVTFRCDPISEHNRLYWYRQTLGQGPEFLTYFQNEAQLEKSRLLSDRFSAERPKGSFSTLEIQRTEQGDSAMYLCASSLIRNTGELFFGEGSRLTVL.

The CDR3 protein is CASSLIAASYNEQFF. Here the CDR3 DNA reads TGCGCCAGCAGCTTGATAGCGGCATCATACAATGAGCAGTTCTTC. The chain couples TRBV5-1 to TRBJ2-1; possibly TRBD2 for D (6 bases). Germline loops: CDR1 SGHRS, CDR2 YFSETQ. This CDR3 has 15 amino acids. Trimming stripped 1 base from V and 4 bases from J, with 12 bases between.

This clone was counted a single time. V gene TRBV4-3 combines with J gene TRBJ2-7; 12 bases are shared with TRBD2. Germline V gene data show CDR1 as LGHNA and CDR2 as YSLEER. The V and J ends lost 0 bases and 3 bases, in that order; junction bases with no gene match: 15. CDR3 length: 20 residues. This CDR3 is CASSQDVRGATSGRIYEQYF. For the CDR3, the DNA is TGCGCCAGCAGCCAAGATGTTCGGGGGGCCACTAGCGGGAGGATCTACGAGCAGTACTTC.

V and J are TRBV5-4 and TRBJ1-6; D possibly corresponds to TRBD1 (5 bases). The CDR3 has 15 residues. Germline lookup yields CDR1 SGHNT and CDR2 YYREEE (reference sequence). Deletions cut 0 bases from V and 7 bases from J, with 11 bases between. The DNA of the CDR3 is TGTGCCAGCAGCTTGGGTCAGGGCATGAATTCACCCCTCCACTTT. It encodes CASSLGQGMNSPLHF. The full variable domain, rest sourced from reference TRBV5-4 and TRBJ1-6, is ETGVTQSPTHLIKTRGQQVTLRCSSQSGHNTVSWYQQALGQGPQFIFQYYREEENGRGNFPPRFSGLQFPNYSSELNVNALELDDSALYLCASSLGQGMNSPLHFGNGTRLTVT.

CDR3 residues: CASSQDLNLSGYTF. CDR3 in DNA: TGCGCCAGCAGCCAAGATCTTAACTTATCGGGCTACACCTTC. This chain connects TRBV4-3 to TRBJ1-2, with unresolved D. Trimming stripped 0 bases from V and 8 bases from J, with 13 bases between. The CDR3 consists of 14 residues. The germline CDR1 and CDR2 sequences are LGHNA and YSLEER.

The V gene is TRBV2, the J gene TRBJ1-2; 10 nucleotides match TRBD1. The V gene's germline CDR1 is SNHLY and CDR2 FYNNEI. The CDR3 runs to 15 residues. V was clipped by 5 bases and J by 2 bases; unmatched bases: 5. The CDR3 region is CASSQEGQGNYGYTF. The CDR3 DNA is TGTGCCAGCAGTCAGGAGGGACAGGGGAACTATGGCTACACCTTC.

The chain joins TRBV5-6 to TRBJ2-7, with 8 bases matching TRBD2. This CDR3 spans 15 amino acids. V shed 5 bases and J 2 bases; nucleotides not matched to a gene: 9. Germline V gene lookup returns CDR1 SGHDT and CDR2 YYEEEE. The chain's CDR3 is CASSSSGWPPYEQYF. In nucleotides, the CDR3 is TGTGCCAGCAGTTCTAGCGGGTGGCCCCCCTACGAGCAGTACTTC.

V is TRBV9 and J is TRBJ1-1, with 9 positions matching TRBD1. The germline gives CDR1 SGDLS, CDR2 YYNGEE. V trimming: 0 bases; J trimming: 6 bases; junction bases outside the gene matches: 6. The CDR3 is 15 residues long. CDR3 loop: CASSVEGQGSAEAFF. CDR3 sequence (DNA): TGTGCCAGCAGCGTAGAGGGACAGGGATCGGCTGAAGCTTTCTTT.

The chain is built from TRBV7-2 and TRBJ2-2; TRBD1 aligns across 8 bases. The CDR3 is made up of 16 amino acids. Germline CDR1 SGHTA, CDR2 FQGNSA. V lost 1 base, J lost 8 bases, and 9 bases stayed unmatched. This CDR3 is CASSLGRARGPGELFF. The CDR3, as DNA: TGTGCCAGCAGCTTAGGCAGGGCCAGGGGGCCAGGGGAGCTGTTTTTT. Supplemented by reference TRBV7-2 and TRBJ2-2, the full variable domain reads GAGVSQSPSNKVTEKGKDVELRCDPISGHTALYWYRQSLGQGLEFLIYFQGNSAPDKSGLPSDRFSAERTGGSVSTLTIQRTQQEDSAVYLCASSLGRARGPGELFFGEGSRLTVL.

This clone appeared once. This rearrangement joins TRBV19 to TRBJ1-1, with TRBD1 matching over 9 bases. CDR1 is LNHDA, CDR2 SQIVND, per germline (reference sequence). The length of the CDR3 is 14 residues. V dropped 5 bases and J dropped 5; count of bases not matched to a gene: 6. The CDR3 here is CASSSTGGRTEAFF. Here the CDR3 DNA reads TGTGCCAGTAGTTCCACAGGGGGCAGAACTGAAGCTTTCTTT.

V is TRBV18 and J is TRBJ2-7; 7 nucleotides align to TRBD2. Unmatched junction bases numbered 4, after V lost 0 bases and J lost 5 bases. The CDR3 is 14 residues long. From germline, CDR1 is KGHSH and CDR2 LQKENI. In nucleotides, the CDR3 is TGTGCCAGCTCACCACCCTGGGAGGGCGACGAGCAGTACTTC. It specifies CASSPPWEGDEQYF.

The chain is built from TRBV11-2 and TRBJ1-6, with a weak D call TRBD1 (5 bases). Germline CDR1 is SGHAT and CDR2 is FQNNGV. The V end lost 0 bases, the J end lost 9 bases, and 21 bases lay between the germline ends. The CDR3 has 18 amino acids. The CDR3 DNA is TGTGCCAGCAGCTTAGATCTTTCGTCGGCAGGGATGAGTTCACCCCTCCACTTT. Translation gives CASSLDLSSAGMSSPLHF.

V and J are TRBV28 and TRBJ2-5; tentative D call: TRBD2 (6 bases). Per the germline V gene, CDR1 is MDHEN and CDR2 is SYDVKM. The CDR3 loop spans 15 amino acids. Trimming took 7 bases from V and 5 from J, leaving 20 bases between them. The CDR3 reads CASTRGSGAGETQYF. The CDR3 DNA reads TGTGCCAGCACCCGAGGTTCTGGGGCGGGGGAGACCCAGTACTTC. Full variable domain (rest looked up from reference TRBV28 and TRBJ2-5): DVKVTQSSRYLVKRTGEKVFLECVQDMDHENMFWYRQDPGLGLRLIYFSYDVKMKEKGDIPEGYSVSREKKERFSLILESASTNQTSMYLCASTRGSGAGETQYFGPGTRLLVL.

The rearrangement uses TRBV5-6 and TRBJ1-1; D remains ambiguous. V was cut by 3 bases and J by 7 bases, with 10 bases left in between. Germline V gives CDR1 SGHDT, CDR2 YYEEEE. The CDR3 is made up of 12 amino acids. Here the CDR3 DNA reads TGTGCCAGCAGCTCAGACACTTATGAAGCTTTCTTT. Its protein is CASSSDTYEAFF. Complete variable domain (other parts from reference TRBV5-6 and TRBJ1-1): DAGVTQSPTHLIKTRGQQVTLRCSPKSGHDTVSWYQQALGQGPQFIFQYYEEEERQRGNFPDRFSGHQFPNYSSELNVNALLLGDSALYLCASSSDTYEAFFGQGTRLTVV.

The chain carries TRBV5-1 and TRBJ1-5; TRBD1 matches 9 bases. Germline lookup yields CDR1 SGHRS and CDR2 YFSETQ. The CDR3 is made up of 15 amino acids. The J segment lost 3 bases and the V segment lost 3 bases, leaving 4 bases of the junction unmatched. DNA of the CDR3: TGCGCCAGCAGCTGGACAGGGGCCCCCAATCAGCCCCAGCATTTT. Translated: CASSWTGAPNQPQHF.

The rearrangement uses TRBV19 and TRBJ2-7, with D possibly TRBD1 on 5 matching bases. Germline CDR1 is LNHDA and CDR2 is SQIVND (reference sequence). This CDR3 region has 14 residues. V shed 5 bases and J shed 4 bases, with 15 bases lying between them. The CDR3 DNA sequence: TGTGCCAGTAGTTCCTCAGGGCCGGGTTACGAGCAGTACTTC. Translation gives CASSSSGPGYEQYF.

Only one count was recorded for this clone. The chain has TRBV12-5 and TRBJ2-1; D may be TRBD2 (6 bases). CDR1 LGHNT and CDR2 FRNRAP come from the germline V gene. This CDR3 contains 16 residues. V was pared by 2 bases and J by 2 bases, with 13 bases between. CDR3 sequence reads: CASGLRTSRAYNEQFF. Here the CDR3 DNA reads TGTGCTAGTGGTTTGCGAACTAGCCGGGCCTACAATGAGCAGTTCTTC.

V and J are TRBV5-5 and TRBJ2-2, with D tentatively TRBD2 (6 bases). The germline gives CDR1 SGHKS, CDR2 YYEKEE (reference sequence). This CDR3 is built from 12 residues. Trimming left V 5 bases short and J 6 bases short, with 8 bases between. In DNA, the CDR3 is TGTGCCAGCAGTCGGGAGTCCGGGGAGCTGTTTTTT. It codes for CASSRESGELFF. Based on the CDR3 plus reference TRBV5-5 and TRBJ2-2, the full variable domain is DAGVTQSPTHLIKTRGQQVTLRCSPISGHKSVSWYQQVLGQGPQFIFQYYEKEERGRGNFPDRFSARQFPNYSSELNVNALLLGDSALYLCASSRESGELFFGEGSRLTVL.

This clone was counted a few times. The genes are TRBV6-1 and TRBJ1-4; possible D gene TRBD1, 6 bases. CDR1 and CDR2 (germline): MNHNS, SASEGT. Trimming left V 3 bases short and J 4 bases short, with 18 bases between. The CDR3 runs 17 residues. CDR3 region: CASSDPGTHDVNEKLFF. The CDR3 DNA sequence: TGTGCCAGCAGTGACCCCGGGACACACGACGTTAATGAAAAACTGTTTTTT.